This TCR beta chain came from a study of T cells in tuberculosis. Turning to the study itself: T cells were selected with CD1B tetramers loaded with glucose monomycolate.

Sequencing of TCR-alpha and TCR-beta chains was unpaired. Here immunoSEQ multiplex PCR was the method, and the copy in TCRdb shows in-frame clones only, minus some. The sample shows more than 70,000 clones, roughly 90% of them seen only once. This clone was seen only once. Thawed, overnight-rested PBMC were stained with GMM-loaded CD1B tetramer, viability dye and anti-CD3, then sorted. The CD1B tetramers carried C32 glucose monomycolate purified from Rhodococcus equi. Trimming cost V 0 bases and J 6 bases, with 9 bases left between them. Looked up from germline, CDR1 is LNHNV and CDR2 is YYDKDF (reference sequence). The CDR3 has 14 residues.

The chain links TRBV15 to TRBJ1-5, with D possibly TRBD1 on 5 matching bases. The origin of this receptor is an adult woman with latent tuberculosis. Sample: CD1b-GMM tetramer-negative cells sorted from PBMCs. The CDR3 bases are TGTGCCACCAGCAGAGAGGGGGGAATTCAGCCCCAGCATTTT. The encoded protein is CATSREGGIQPQHF.